A selection of T cell receptor beta chains follows, all from one sample in a study of T cell responses to AZD1222 COVID-19 vaccine. Sequenced by immunoSEQ multiplex PCR; TCRdb stores in-frame clones only, minus some. The sample holds 95,000 to 130,000 clones, approximately 85% seen once. Specimen: peripheral blood, collected on day 0 of MenACWY control vaccination. The receptors here all came from an adult in good health. Both conserved end residues are part of each CDR3. The order of the fields is D gene, V gene, J gene, clone size, CDR3 protein, CDR3 DNA. A D gene is named only where the DNA matches it firmly. The listing skips clone size in some rows; elsewhere it reads once, few, many or a size class.

D gene: TRBD1
V gene: TRBV6-2/TRBV6-3
J gene: TRBJ1-5
clone size: -
CDR3 protein: CASSYSQGAGQPQHF
CDR3 DNA: TGTGCCAGCAGTTACTCCCAGGGGGCTGGTCAGCCCCAGCATTTT

D gene: -
V gene: TRBV9
J gene: TRBJ1-1
clone size: -
CDR3 protein: CASSGQSYTEAFF
CDR3 DNA: TGTGCCAGCAGCGGACAGTCCTACACTGAAGCTTTCTTT

D gene: -
V gene: TRBV19
J gene: TRBJ2-6
clone size: -
CDR3 protein: CASSSGGANVLTF
CDR3 DNA: TGTGCCAGTAGTTCGGGAGGGGCCAACGTCCTGACTTTC

D gene: -
V gene: TRBV5-1
J gene: TRBJ1-1
clone size: -
CDR3 protein: CASSLGTDGLNTEAFF
CDR3 DNA: TGCGCCAGCAGCTTGGGGACAGACGGCCTAAACACTGAAGCTTTCTTT

D gene: TRBD1
V gene: TRBV7-9
J gene: TRBJ1-5
clone size: once
CDR3 protein: CASSLLPGGENQPQHF
CDR3 DNA: TGTGCCAGCAGCTTATTACCAGGGGGGGAGAATCAGCCCCAGCATTTT

D gene: -
V gene: TRBV7-9
J gene: TRBJ1-1
clone size: -
CDR3 protein: CASSLASSNTEAFF
CDR3 DNA: TGTGCCAGCAGCTTAGCCAGCTCGAACACTGAAGCTTTCTTT

D gene: -
V gene: TRBV28
J gene: TRBJ1-2
clone size: -
CDR3 protein: CASITRGTTYGYTF
CDR3 DNA: TGTGCCAGCATTACTAGAGGGACTACCTATGGCTACACCTTC

D gene: -
V gene: TRBV28
J gene: TRBJ1-2
clone size: -
CDR3 protein: CASSSQGAGTYGYTF
CDR3 DNA: TGTGCCAGCAGTTCACAGGGTGCCGGTACCTATGGCTACACCTTC

D gene: TRBD1
V gene: TRBV7-6
J gene: TRBJ1-2
clone size: -
CDR3 protein: CASSLGTGPSYGYTF
CDR3 DNA: TGTGCCAGCAGCTTGGGGACAGGGCCCTCCTATGGCTACACCTTC

D gene: -
V gene: TRBV4-1
J gene: TRBJ1-5
clone size: once
CDR3 protein: CASSQFTGNSNQPQHF
CDR3 DNA: TGCGCCAGCAGCCAATTCACAGGGAATAGCAATCAGCCCCAGCATTTT

D gene: -
V gene: TRBV28
J gene: TRBJ2-5
clone size: -
CDR3 protein: CASSGGGGWETQYF
CDR3 DNA: TGTGCCAGTTCGGGCGGCGGCGGGTGGGAGACCCAGTACTTC

D gene: TRBD1
V gene: TRBV18
J gene: TRBJ2-2
clone size: -
CDR3 protein: CASSPPPGQMNTGELFF
CDR3 DNA: TGTGCCAGCTCACCCCCCCCGGGACAGATGAACACCGGGGAGCTGTTTTTT

D gene: TRBD1
V gene: TRBV6-5
J gene: TRBJ1-6
clone size: -
CDR3 protein: CASSYSQGGSSPLHF
CDR3 DNA: TGTGCCAGCAGTTACTCCCAGGGGGGTTCGTCGCCCCTCCACTTT

D gene: -
V gene: TRBV6-5
J gene: TRBJ2-1
clone size: -
CDR3 protein: CASSYSRLANSEQFF
CDR3 DNA: TGTGCCAGCAGTTACTCGAGGCTAGCGAACAGTGAGCAGTTCTTC

D gene: -
V gene: TRBV4-2
J gene: TRBJ1-2
clone size: -
CDR3 protein: CASSLGGLGYGYTF
CDR3 DNA: TGTGCCAGCAGCCTGGGGGGGCTAGGGTATGGCTACACCTTC

D gene: -
V gene: TRBV6-5
J gene: TRBJ1-1
clone size: once
CDR3 protein: CASSLPGLEAFF
CDR3 DNA: TGTGCCAGCAGTCTCCCGGGACTTGAAGCTTTCTTT

D gene: -
V gene: TRBV7-2
J gene: TRBJ1-1
clone size: -
CDR3 protein: CASSSSMNTEAFF
CDR3 DNA: TGTGCCAGCAGTTCAAGTATGAACACTGAAGCTTTCTTT

D gene: -
V gene: TRBV2
J gene: TRBJ2-3
clone size: once
CDR3 protein: CASSEYKGLDTQYF
CDR3 DNA: TGTGCCAGCAGTGAATATAAGGGGCTGGATACGCAGTATTTT

D gene: TRBD1
V gene: TRBV10-1
J gene: TRBJ1-3
clone size: -
CDR3 protein: CASSESTGRPGNTIYF
CDR3 DNA: TGCGCCAGCAGTGAGTCGACAGGGAGGCCTGGAAACACCATATATTTT

D gene: TRBD1
V gene: TRBV7-8
J gene: TRBJ1-5
clone size: -
CDR3 protein: CASNSGQGAEQPQHF
CDR3 DNA: TGTGCCAGCAACTCGGGACAGGGGGCCGAACAGCCCCAGCATTTT

D gene: TRBD2
V gene: TRBV7-7
J gene: TRBJ2-5
clone size: -
CDR3 protein: CASSLLAGDNQETQYF
CDR3 DNA: TGTGCTAGCAGCCTACTAGCGGGGGATAACCAAGAGACCCAGTACTTC

D gene: -
V gene: TRBV12-3/TRBV12-4
J gene: TRBJ2-7
clone size: few
CDR3 protein: CASSFTGSYEQYF
CDR3 DNA: TGTGCCAGCAGTTTCACGGGGTCCTACGAGCAGTACTTC

D gene: -
V gene: TRBV5-4
J gene: TRBJ2-5
clone size: -
CDR3 protein: CASSLIEGIQETQYF
CDR3 DNA: TGTGCCAGCAGCTTGATCGAGGGGATACAAGAGACCCAGTACTTC

D gene: -
V gene: TRBV19
J gene: TRBJ2-5
clone size: few
CDR3 protein: CASSITRLETQYF
CDR3 DNA: TGTGCCAGTAGTATAACCCGGTTGGAGACCCAGTACTTC

D gene: -
V gene: TRBV19
J gene: TRBJ1-5
clone size: -
CDR3 protein: CASSIGAGAYQPQHF
CDR3 DNA: TGTGCCAGTAGTATAGGGGCGGGGGCCTATCAGCCCCAGCATTTT

D gene: -
V gene: TRBV18
J gene: TRBJ2-7
clone size: -
CDR3 protein: CASSQGLEQYF
CDR3 DNA: TGTGCCAGCTCACAGGGCCTCGAGCAGTACTTC

D gene: TRBD1
V gene: TRBV5-1
J gene: TRBJ2-7
clone size: few
CDR3 protein: CASSLTGVNEQYF
CDR3 DNA: TGCGCCAGCAGCCTCACAGGGGTCAACGAGCAGTACTTC

D gene: TRBD1
V gene: TRBV7-6
J gene: TRBJ2-2
clone size: -
CDR3 protein: CASSNIQGQSNTGELFF
CDR3 DNA: TGTGCCAGCAGCAACATCCAGGGACAGTCGAACACCGGGGAGCTGTTTTTT

D gene: TRBD1
V gene: TRBV3-1/TRBV3-2
J gene: TRBJ2-1
clone size: -
CDR3 protein: CASSQVPGTGFDSEQFF
CDR3 DNA: TGTGCCAGCAGCCAAGTACCCGGGACAGGTTTTGATAGTGAGCAGTTCTTC

D gene: -
V gene: TRBV4-3
J gene: TRBJ1-1
clone size: medium-sized
CDR3 protein: CASSLQVNTEAFF
CDR3 DNA: TGCGCCAGCAGTCTACAGGTGAACACTGAAGCTTTCTTT

D gene: -
V gene: TRBV7-2
J gene: TRBJ2-1
clone size: -
CDR3 protein: CASSLSWTEQFF
CDR3 DNA: TGTGCCAGCAGCTTATCTTGGACAGAGCAGTTCTTC

D gene: -
V gene: TRBV7-2
J gene: TRBJ1-6
clone size: few
CDR3 protein: CASSLGTYNSPLHF
CDR3 DNA: TGTGCCAGCAGCTTGGGGACCTATAATTCACCCCTCCACTTT

D gene: TRBD1
V gene: TRBV30
J gene: TRBJ2-7
clone size: few
CDR3 protein: CAWSQGVVYEQYF
CDR3 DNA: TGTGCCTGGAGTCAGGGGGTTGTTTACGAGCAGTACTTC

D gene: -
V gene: TRBV4-1
J gene: TRBJ1-2
clone size: -
CDR3 protein: CASSQDRTVNYGYTF
CDR3 DNA: TGCGCCAGCAGCCAAGATCGGACAGTGAACTATGGCTACACCTTC

D gene: -
V gene: TRBV28
J gene: TRBJ1-5
clone size: few
CDR3 protein: CASSGSLQPQHF
CDR3 DNA: TGTGCCAGCAGTGGTAGTTTGCAGCCCCAGCATTTT

D gene: -
V gene: TRBV6-6
J gene: TRBJ2-6
clone size: -
CDR3 protein: CASSTQGGYGANVLTF
CDR3 DNA: TGTGCCAGCAGTACACAGGGGGGGTACGGGGCCAACGTCCTGACTTTC

D gene: TRBD2
V gene: TRBV7-9
J gene: TRBJ2-1
clone size: -
CDR3 protein: CASSPSSLAGGKYNEQFF
CDR3 DNA: TGTGCCAGCAGCCCCTCGTCACTAGCGGGGGGGAAATACAATGAGCAGTTCTTC

D gene: TRBD1
V gene: TRBV19
J gene: TRBJ2-4
clone size: -
CDR3 protein: CASSIYTGDAAKNIQYF
CDR3 DNA: TGTGCCAGTAGTATATATACAGGGGACGCGGCCAAAAACATTCAGTACTTC

D gene: TRBD1
V gene: TRBV6-2/TRBV6-3
J gene: TRBJ1-1
clone size: -
CDR3 protein: CASSYRSGQMNTEAFF
CDR3 DNA: TGTGCCAGCAGTTACAGGTCGGGACAGATGAACACTGAAGCTTTCTTT

D gene: -
V gene: TRBV14
J gene: TRBJ1-6
clone size: -
CDR3 protein: CASSLEGRSPLHF
CDR3 DNA: TGTGCCAGCAGCCTGGAGGGAAGGTCACCCCTCCACTTT

D gene: -
V gene: TRBV28
J gene: TRBJ2-3
clone size: once
CDR3 protein: CASSFGGDRTDTQYF
CDR3 DNA: TGTGCCAGCAGTTTCGGCGGAGATCGCACAGATACGCAGTATTTT

D gene: -
V gene: TRBV28
J gene: TRBJ1-6
clone size: -
CDR3 protein: CASSLSGRLNSPLHF
CDR3 DNA: TGTGCCAGCAGTTTATCCGGCAGATTGAATTCACCCCTCCACTTT

D gene: -
V gene: TRBV29-1
J gene: TRBJ1-2
clone size: -
CDR3 protein: CSALQDGYTF
CDR3 DNA: TGCAGCGCCCTACAGGACGGCTACACCTTC

D gene: -
V gene: TRBV19
J gene: TRBJ2-7
clone size: -
CDR3 protein: CASSNGGGYEQYF
CDR3 DNA: TGTGCCAGTAGCAACGGAGGGGGCTACGAGCAGTACTTC

D gene: -
V gene: TRBV6-5
J gene: TRBJ2-3
clone size: few
CDR3 protein: CASRTLDGGTDTQYF
CDR3 DNA: TGTGCCAGCCGGACTCTCGACGGGGGCACAGATACGCAGTATTTT

D gene: -
V gene: TRBV2
J gene: TRBJ2-5
clone size: -
CDR3 protein: CASSGGRQETQYF
CDR3 DNA: TGTGCCAGCAGTGGAGGCCGGCAAGAGACCCAGTACTTC

D gene: -
V gene: TRBV28
J gene: TRBJ1-1
clone size: -
CDR3 protein: CASLTPGIPLGTEAFF
CDR3 DNA: TGTGCCAGCTTGACCCCGGGTATCCCCCTGGGCACTGAAGCTTTCTTT

D gene: -
V gene: TRBV6-5
J gene: TRBJ1-6
clone size: -
CDR3 protein: CASSYGEGRYNSPLHF
CDR3 DNA: TGTGCCAGCAGTTACGGCGAAGGTAGATATAATTCACCCCTCCACTTT

D gene: -
V gene: TRBV6-2/TRBV6-3
J gene: TRBJ2-1
clone size: -
CDR3 protein: CASSYSGIRGVYNEQFF
CDR3 DNA: TGTGCCAGCAGTTACTCGGGTATACGCGGGGTTTACAATGAGCAGTTCTTC